This entry lists 26 T cell receptor beta chains sequenced from one sample in a study of blood T cell repertoires in COVID-19. Generated by immunoSEQ multiplex PCR, the TCRdb table keeps only in-frame clones and is missing some. The sample lists about 260,000 clones; nearly 85% were seen once. Sample: peripheral blood. The receptors come from a human donor in a cohort sampled during active COVID-19.

The chain couples TRBV18 to TRBJ2-7; D uncertain. This CDR3 comprises 15 residues. Germline assignment: CDR1 KGHSH and CDR2 LQKENI. V dropped 3 bases and J dropped 0 bases, with 12 bases sitting between them. CDR3 sequence reads: CASSPLDNPSYEQYF. The CDR3 nucleotides are TGTGCCAGCTCACCTTTAGACAACCCCTCCTACGAGCAGTACTTC. The full variable domain, rest sourced from reference TRBV18 and TRBJ2-7, is NAGVMQNPRHLVRRRGQEARLRCSPMKGHSHVYWYRQLPEEGLKFMVYLQKENIIDESGMPKERFSAEFPKEGPSILRIQQVVRGDSAAYFCASSPLDNPSYEQYFGPGTRLTVT.

This clone occurred many times. The chain is built from TRBV10-3 and TRBJ1-5; 9 bases align to TRBD1. The CDR3 runs 14 residues. V shed 0 bases, J shed 6 bases, and the junction held 0 bases outside the gene matches. In germline, CDR1 is ENHRY, CDR2 SYGVKD. CDR3 loop: CAISESTGGQPQHF. In nucleotides, the CDR3 is TGTGCCATCAGTGAGTCGACAGGGGGTCAGCCCCAGCATTTT.

On this clone itself: The sample contains more than one DNA sequence encoding this CDR3. The rearrangement uses TRBV7-3 and TRBJ2-5; D is ambiguous. V was clipped by 3 bases and J by 4 bases, with 6 bases between them. The germline gives CDR1 SGHTA, CDR2 FQGTGA. The CDR3 sequence is 12 residues long. CDR3 coding DNA: TGTGCCAGCAGCTTGAACGGAGAGACCCAGTACTTC. Its translation is CASSLNGETQYF.

There are many counts of this clone. The chain combines TRBV6-5 with TRBJ2-7; TRBD2 might be the D (6 bases). Trimming took 7 bases from V and 9 from J, leaving 16 bases between them. Germline CDR1 reads MNHEY; CDR2 reads SVGAGI. CDR3 size: 12 residues. CDR3 residues: CASITPRGLQYF. In nucleotides, the CDR3 is TGTGCCAGCATCACCCCTCGGGGGTTGCAGTACTTC.

The rearrangement joins TRBV27 to TRBJ1-1; D is ambiguous. Between the trimmed V and J ends, which lost 2 bases and 1 base, there was a span of 11 bases. The V gene's germline CDR1 is MNHEY and CDR2 SMNVEV (reference sequence). The CDR3 is 15 residues long. CDR3 in amino acids: CASSLTGFSNTEAFF. The CDR3 DNA is TGTGCCAGCAGTTTAACCGGGTTTTCGAACACTGAAGCTTTCTTT.

This clone was seen just once. J is TRBJ1-1 and V is TRBV5-4; D is uncertain. Trimming took off 3 bases at V and 1 base at J, with 13 bases between the two ends. CDR1 and CDR2 from the germline V gene are SGHNT and YYREEE (reference sequence). CDR3 length: 15 amino acids. The CDR3 sequence is CASSSQDGKNTEAFF. The CDR3 region has the DNA TGTGCCAGCAGCTCCCAAGACGGGAAGAACACTGAAGCTTTCTTT.

The rearrangement uses TRBV27 and TRBJ1-2, with D perhaps TRBD1 (5 bases). Germline CDR1 reads MNHEY; CDR2 reads SMNVEV (reference sequence). The germline V and J ends were trimmed by 3 bases and 8 bases, with 16 bases remaining between them. CDR3 length: 14 amino acids. This chain's CDR3 is CASSFAGNFRGYTF. CDR3 in DNA: TGTGCCAGCAGTTTTGCAGGGAACTTTAGAGGCTACACCTTC.

This chain connects TRBV9 to TRBJ2-5; 7 bases are shared with TRBD2. The length of the CDR3 is 16 residues. Germline V gene lookup returns CDR1 SGDLS and CDR2 YYNGEE. Trimming at V came to 2 bases and at J to 4 bases, leaving 11 bases not matched to a gene. The CDR3 nucleotides are TGTGCCAGCAGCGTTGGGTCTCAGGCGGGAGTAGAGACCCAGTACTTC. It yields the protein CASSVGSQAGVETQYF.

The chain couples TRBV7-8 to TRBJ2-5, with TRBD1 matching over 8 bases. The V segment lost 6 bases and the J segment 2 bases; nucleotides outside the gene matches: 11. The CDR3 consists of 16 residues. Germline assignment: CDR1 SGHVS and CDR2 FQNEAQ. The CDR3 reads CASRRQGLPRQETQYF. The CDR3 coding sequence is TGTGCCAGCAGACGACAGGGGCTCCCTCGGCAAGAGACCCAGTACTTC. Complete variable domain (other parts from reference TRBV7-8 and TRBJ2-5): GAGVSQSPRYKVAKRGQDVALRCDPISGHVSLFWYQQALGQGPEFLTYFQNEAQLDKSGLPSDRFFAERPEGSVSTLKIQRTQQEDSAVYLCASRRQGLPRQETQYFGPGTRLLVL.

V is TRBV10-1 and J is TRBJ2-3; 10 bases are shared with TRBD2. Germline-derived CDR1 and CDR2 are WNHNN and SYGVQD (reference sequence). The length of the CDR3 is 16 residues. The trim removed 8 bases at V and 2 bases at J, leaving 10 bases unmatched. The DNA for the CDR3 is TGCGCCAGCCTCAGTACCAGCGGGGGGGACACAGATACGCAGTATTTT. Its translation is CASLSTSGGDTDTQYF.

CDR3 sequence reads: CASSVGTSVTYEQYF. The CDR3 DNA reads TGTGCCAGCAGTGTAGGGACTAGCGTCACCTACGAGCAGTACTTC. This chain links TRBV14 with TRBJ2-7; TRBD2 aligns across 10 bases. This CDR3 has 15 amino acids. V dropped 6 bases and J dropped 2; count of bases not matched to a gene: 7. Germline CDR1 and CDR2: SGHDN and FVKESK.

The V call is TRBV19, the J call TRBJ1-5; 8 bases are a match to TRBD1. Looked up from germline, CDR1 is LNHDA and CDR2 is SQIVND (reference sequence). With 1 base clipped from V and 3 bases from J, the junction kept 5 bases outside the gene matches. The CDR3 runs to 16 residues. The CDR3 coding sequence is TGTGCCAGTAGTATAGGTTCAGGGGGCTACAATCAGCCCCAGCATTTT. As protein: CASSIGSGGYNQPQHF.

J is TRBJ2-2 and V is TRBV7-3; 7 nucleotides match TRBD1. There are 13 residues in the CDR3. Germline V gene lookup returns CDR1 SGHTA and CDR2 FQGTGA. Trimming cost V 5 bases and J 6 bases; bases outside gene matches: 3. CDR3: CASSDRVPGELFF. CDR3 in DNA: TGTGCCAGCAGCGACAGGGTCCCCGGGGAGCTGTTTTTT.

This chain joins TRBV9 and TRBJ2-1; 8 nucleotides agree with TRBD2. V lost 0 bases and J lost 4; bases outside the gene matches: 3. The V gene's germline CDR1 is SGDLS and CDR2 YYNGEE. The CDR3 is 15 amino acids. For the CDR3, the DNA is TGTGCCAGCAGCGTAGTCCCTAGCGGGTACAATGAGCAGTTCTTC. Protein product: CASSVVPSGYNEQFF. The variable domain in full, with the rest retrieved from reference TRBV9 and TRBJ2-1, is DSGVTQTPKHLITATGQRVTLRCSPRSGDLSVYWYQQSLDQGLQFLIQYYNGEERAKGNILERFSAQQFPDLHSELNLSSLELGDSALYFCASSVVPSGYNEQFFGPGTRLTVL.

This sequence joins TRBV19 and TRBJ2-2; D ambiguous. Per the germline V gene, CDR1 is LNHDA and CDR2 is SQIVND (reference sequence). This CDR3 is 16 amino acids long. The V gene lost 6 bases and the J gene lost 2 bases, with 16 bases spanning the gap. CDR3 sequence: CASSRTQTTNTGELFF. The CDR3, as DNA: TGTGCCAGTAGCCGCACGCAAACTACCAACACCGGGGAGCTGTTTTTT.

V and J are TRBV20-1 and TRBJ2-1; 9 bases fit TRBD1. The CDR3 has 14 residues. Germline V gene data show CDR1 as DFQATT and CDR2 as SNEGSKA (reference sequence). V was clipped by 3 bases and J by 8 bases; unmatched bases: 8. CDR3 coding DNA: TGCAGTGCTAGTACAGGGGGCCCAAGGGATGAGCAGTTCTTC. Protein: CSASTGGPRDEQFF.

This chain joins TRBV7-8 and TRBJ2-5; the match to TRBD1 covers 10 bases. Trimming removed 5 bases from V and 5 bases from J; junction bases left unmatched: 8. Germline CDR1 SGHVS, CDR2 FQNEAQ. The CDR3 has 15 residues. The CDR3 DNA is TGTGCCAGCAGCAACCCGGGACAGGGGTATGAGACCCAGTACTTC. Its translation is CASSNPGQGYETQYF.

The chain employs TRBV3-1 (or the pseudogene TRBV3-2) and TRBJ2-1; D call uncertain. The length of the CDR3 is 13 residues. Germline loops: CDR1 LGHDT, CDR2 YNNKEL (reference sequence). V lost 0 bases to trimming and J lost 5 bases, with 5 bases between them. The CDR3 loop reads CASSQDLNNEQFF. For the CDR3, the DNA is TGTGCCAGCAGCCAAGACCTAAACAATGAGCAGTTCTTC.

This clone turned up a few times. This chain connects TRBV12-3 or TRBV12-4 to TRBJ1-5; the D is unclear. The CDR3 loop spans 12 amino acids. Trimming took off 6 bases at V and 7 bases at J, with 10 bases between the two ends. The CDR3 protein is CASSLHTQPQHF. The CDR3 DNA sequence: TGTGCCAGCAGCCTCCATACACAGCCCCAGCATTTT.

This chain connects TRBV9 to TRBJ1-1; 7 bases map to TRBD1. Germline lookup yields CDR1 SGDLS and CDR2 YYNGEE. This CDR3 is built from 14 residues. V gave up 4 bases and J gave up 4 bases; unmatched junction bases: 7. The CDR3 spells CASSPTGWGTEAFF. CDR3 DNA: TGTGCCAGCAGCCCGACAGGGTGGGGCACTGAAGCTTTCTTT.

V is TRBV6-5 and J is TRBJ2-3, with 7 nucleotides matching TRBD2. CDR1 is MNHEY, CDR2 SVGAGI, per germline. V was clipped by 4 bases and J by 0 bases; unmatched bases: 4. This CDR3 is built from 15 residues. The CDR3: CASSLQAGSTDTQYF. The CDR3 DNA sequence: TGTGCCAGCAGTTTACAAGCGGGAAGCACAGATACGCAGTATTTT.

V and J are TRBV6-2 or TRBV6-3 and TRBJ1-3, with D possibly matching TRBD1 (5 bases). The germline V and J ends were trimmed by 0 bases and 0 bases, with 15 bases remaining between them. The CDR3 covers 18 residues. CDR1 and CDR2 from the germline V gene are MNHEY and SVGEGT. The CDR3: CASSYSKGSSSSGNTIYF. CDR3 DNA: TGTGCCAGCAGTTACTCTAAGGGGTCCTCTAGCTCTGGAAACACCATATATTTT.

This chain joins TRBV7-9 and TRBJ2-1; D gene ambiguous. This CDR3 spans 12 amino acids. Germline V gene sequence: CDR1 SEHNR, CDR2 FQNEAQ (reference sequence). The germline V and J ends were trimmed by 6 bases and 1 base, with 4 bases remaining between them. CDR3 protein: CASSPSYNEQFF. As DNA, the CDR3 is TGTGCCAGCAGTCCATCCTACAATGAGCAGTTCTTC.

The chain recombines TRBV10-1 with TRBJ1-2; no clear D gene. This CDR3 spans 12 amino acids. V was cut by 4 bases and J by 2 bases, with 5 bases left in between. Looked up from germline, CDR1 is WNHNN and CDR2 is SYGVQD (reference sequence). In DNA, the CDR3 is TGCGCCAGCAGTGGACTAAACTATGGCTACACCTTC. Its translation: CASSGLNYGYTF.

J is TRBJ2-7 and V is TRBV13; 8 bases align to TRBD2. The germline CDR1 and CDR2 sequences are PRHDT and FYEKMQ (reference sequence). This CDR3 comprises 18 residues. V lost 4 bases and J lost 3; bases outside the gene matches: 17. The CDR3 sequence: CASSSSGGSLMIHYEQYF. In DNA form, the CDR3 reads TGTGCCAGCAGCTCAAGCGGGGGTTCTCTAATGATACACTACGAGCAGTACTTC.

V gene TRBV5-4 combines with J gene TRBJ1-6, with 9 positions matching TRBD1. Germline V gives CDR1 SGHNT, CDR2 YYREEE (reference sequence). The CDR3 loop spans 15 amino acids. V was pared by 4 bases and J by 7 bases, with 6 bases of the junction left unmatched. The CDR3 DNA is TGTGCCAGCAGCCTCAGACAGGGGGGAAATTCACCCCTCCACTTT. Translating gives CASSLRQGGNSPLHF.